This TCR beta chain was captured by sequencing in a study of T cells in tuberculosis. Time point denoted: new active TB diagnosis, blood taken before or within 7 days of starting treatment. Trimming cost V 4 bases and J 11 bases, with 17 bases left between them. CDR1 is MNHNY and CDR2 is SVGAGI in the germline V gene (reference sequence). The CDR3 contains 13 residues. This clone showed up just once. The repertoire was sequenced with immunoSEQ multiplex PCR; TCRdb's copy has only in-frame clones and lacks some. The table has tens of thousands of clones, about 85% seen once. The J gene is TRBJ1-1, the V gene TRBV6-6; TRBD1 might be the D (5 bases). This receptor was identified in an adult with tuberculosis. The sequences come from PBMCs, collected at tuberculosis diagnosis. CDR3 nucleotide sequence: TGTGCCAGCAGTTCGGACATCTGGGAGGAGGCTTTCTTT. Protein: CASSSDIWEEAFF.